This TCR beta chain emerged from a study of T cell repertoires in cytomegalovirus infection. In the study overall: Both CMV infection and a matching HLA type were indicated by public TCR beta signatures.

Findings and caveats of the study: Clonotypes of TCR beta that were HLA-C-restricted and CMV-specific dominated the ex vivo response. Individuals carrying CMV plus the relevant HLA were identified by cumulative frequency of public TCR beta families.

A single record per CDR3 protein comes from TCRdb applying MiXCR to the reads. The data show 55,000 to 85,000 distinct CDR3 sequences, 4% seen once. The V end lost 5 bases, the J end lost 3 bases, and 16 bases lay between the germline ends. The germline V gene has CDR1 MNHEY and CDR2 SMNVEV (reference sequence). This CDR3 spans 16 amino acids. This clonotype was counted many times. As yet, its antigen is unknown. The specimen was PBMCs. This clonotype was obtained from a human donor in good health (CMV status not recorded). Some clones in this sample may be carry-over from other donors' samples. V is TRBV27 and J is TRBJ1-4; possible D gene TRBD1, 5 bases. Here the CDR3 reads CASSPRAGAANEKLFF. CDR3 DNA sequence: TGTGCCAGCAGTCCTCGGGCCGGGGCGGCTAATGAAAAACTGTTTTTT.